This entry lists 12 T cell receptor beta chains sequenced from one sample in a study of radiotherapy plus CTLA-4 blockade in lung cancer. The data were produced by immunoSEQ multiplex PCR, yet TCRdb's version contains in-frame clones alone and is incomplete. The table lists fewer than 100,000 clones, about four fifths of them singletons. The sample here was peripheral blood, taken from a patient treated with radiotherapy plus ipilimumab. The receptors derive from a human donor with non-small cell lung cancer whose response to radiotherapy plus ipilimumab could not be evaluated. Some clones in this sample may be carry-over from other donors' samples.

V is TRBV28 and J is TRBJ2-5; no clear D. This CDR3 has 14 amino acids. The ends were cut back, 6 bases at V and 5 bases at J, with 16 bases in the middle. Germline-derived CDR1 and CDR2 are MDHEN and SYDVKM. CDR3 protein: CASSPVLVWETQYF. CDR3 in DNA: TGTGCCAGCAGCCCTGTTCTAGTCTGGGAGACCCAGTACTTC.

A few counts support this clone. The chain combines TRBV5-6 with TRBJ1-1; 9 positions agree with TRBD1. CDR3 length: 14 residues. Per the germline V gene, CDR1 is SGHDT and CDR2 is YYEEEE. The trim removed 6 bases at V and 0 bases at J, leaving 3 bases unmatched. The CDR3 DNA is TGTGCCAGCACCCGGACAGGGGTGAACACTGAAGCTTTCTTT. This gives the protein CASTRTGVNTEAFF. Together with reference TRBV5-6 and TRBJ1-1, the CDR3 gives the full variable domain: DAGVTQSPTHLIKTRGQQVTLRCSPKSGHDTVSWYQQALGQGPQFIFQYYEEEERQRGNFPDRFSGHQFPNYSSELNVNALLLGDSALYLCASTRTGVNTEAFFGQGTRLTVV.

The gene calls are TRBV11-2 and TRBJ1-1; TRBD1 agrees at 9 bases. The germline V gene has CDR1 SGHAT and CDR2 FQNNGV. The length of the CDR3 is 13 residues. Trimming removed 5 bases from V and 6 bases from J; junction bases left unmatched: 4. This CDR3 reads CASSLRQGAEAFF. DNA of the CDR3: TGTGCCAGCAGCCTAAGACAGGGGGCTGAAGCTTTCTTT. Drawing the rest from reference TRBV11-2 and TRBJ1-1, the complete variable domain is EAGVAQSPRYKIIEKRQSVAFWCNPISGHATLYWYQQILGQGPKLLIQFQNNGVVDDSQLPKDRFSAERLKGVDSTLKIQPAKLEDSAVYLCASSLRQGAEAFFGQGTRLTVV.

The genes are TRBV5-6 and TRBJ1-3, with no clear D. CDR3 size: 11 residues. CDR1 is SGHDT and CDR2 is YYEEEE in the germline V gene. V lost 2 bases, J lost 5 bases, and 2 bases lay in between. The CDR3 bases are TGTGCCAGCAGCTTTAGAAACACCATATATTTT. Encoded protein: CASSFRNTIYF. The entire variable domain, with the rest obtained from reference TRBV5-6 and TRBJ1-3, is as follows: DAGVTQSPTHLIKTRGQQVTLRCSPKSGHDTVSWYQQALGQGPQFIFQYYEEEERQRGNFPDRFSGHQFPNYSSELNVNALLLGDSALYLCASSFRNTIYFGEGSWLTVV.

The chain carries TRBV5-1 and TRBJ1-3; 8 bases align to TRBD1. CDR3 length: 15 residues. CDR1 and CDR2 (germline): SGHRS, YFSETQ. V gave up 4 bases and J gave up 2 bases; unmatched junction bases: 5. The CDR3 loop is CASSLQGVAGNTIYF. In DNA, the CDR3 is TGCGCCAGCAGCCTACAGGGGGTTGCTGGAAACACCATATATTTT.

The chain has TRBV28 and TRBJ2-5, with TRBD2 matching over 10 bases. The assigned J gene may be wrong: the sequence end matches TRBJ2-7 better. Looked up from germline, CDR1 is MDHEN and CDR2 is SYDVKM. The CDR3 contains 14 residues. The CDR3 DNA sequence: TGTGCCAGCAGTACCGGGACTAGCGACTACGAGCAGTACTTC. Protein sequence: CASSTGTSDYEQYF.

The V call is TRBV6-1, the J call TRBJ1-1, with D possibly TRBD1 on 5 matching bases. The length of the CDR3 is 15 residues. V was trimmed by 2 bases and J by 1 base, leaving 11 bases between them. Germline assignment: CDR1 MNHNS and CDR2 SASEGT. CDR3 sequence: CASSEIFRENTEAFF. Written as DNA, the CDR3 is TGTGCCAGCAGTGAAATTTTCAGGGAGAACACTGAAGCTTTCTTT.

V usage is TRBV7-9 and J usage is TRBJ2-2, with D possibly TRBD1 on 5 matching bases. This CDR3 has 17 residues. Germline CDR1 is SEHNR and CDR2 is FQNEAQ (reference sequence). Trimming stripped 5 bases from V and 6 bases from J, with 22 bases between. CDR3 DNA sequence: TGTGCCAGCAGCCCTCTGTCAGGGTCCCTCGGACCCGGGGAGCTGTTTTTT. This codes for CASSPLSGSLGPGELFF.

The chain joins TRBV4-2 to TRBJ2-5; D perhaps matches TRBD1 (6 bases). This CDR3 spans 15 amino acids. Germline CDR1 LGHNA, CDR2 YNFKEQ. V was clipped by 1 base and J by 3 bases, with 12 bases between them. In nucleotides, the CDR3 is TGTGCCAGCAGCCAAGTCGCCGGACAGAAAGAGACCCAGTACTTC. It encodes CASSQVAGQKETQYF.

This clone showed up just a few times. The chain uses TRBV5-4 and TRBJ1-1, with 7 bases identical to TRBD1. Germline V gene sequence: CDR1 SGHNT, CDR2 YYREEE (reference sequence). This CDR3 contains 14 residues. With V trimmed by 4 bases and J by 2 bases, 5 bases remained unmatched. The CDR3 is CASSHPGGNTEAFF. The DNA of the CDR3 is TGTGCCAGCAGCCATCCAGGGGGAAACACTGAAGCTTTCTTT.

CDR3: CASGLIIATEAFF. CDR3 DNA: TGTGCCAGCGGACTTATAATAGCCACTGAAGCTTTCTTT. V usage is TRBV5-8 and J usage is TRBJ1-1; no firm D call. Trimming took 7 bases from V and 4 from J, leaving 14 bases between them. Per the germline V gene, CDR1 is SGHTS and CDR2 is YDEGEE. CDR3 length: 13 amino acids.

This clone was recorded a few times. Its ends do not fully match the called genes, so a read error is possible. V gene TRBV4-3 combines with J gene TRBJ2-3, with TRBD1 matching 9 bases. CDR3 size: 14 residues. Germline CDR1 and CDR2: LGHNA and YSLEER. The CDR3 loop is CASSQDRGTGWRNF. For the CDR3, the DNA is TGCGCCAGCAGCCAAGATCGGGGGACAGGGTGGCGGAATTTT.